The clone carrying this T cell receptor (beta chain) was observed a handful of times. As yet, its antigen is unknown. TCRdb analysed the 5' RACE reads with MiXCR anew, one entry per CDR3 protein. The repertoire includes a few hundred thousand distinct CDR3 sequences, less than 9.5% of them detected once, and 20% to 25% sits in the top ten. These data come from a study of T-cell memory formation after mild COVID-19. V shed 5 bases, J shed 7 bases, and the junction held 15 bases outside the gene matches. There are 16 residues in the CDR3. The germline V gene encodes CDR1 SGHTA and CDR2 FQGNSA. Study-wide points: CM and EM subsets held most contracting CD4+ clones; EMRA held CD8+ ones. Clones shrinking between day 15 and 85 showed a balanced CD4/CD8 split, and those that grew later tilted toward CD4+. Pre-infection memory harbored some responding clones, suggesting cross-reactive memory joined.

Sequencing was performed on PBMCs or a T cell subset sorted from them (not recorded which). The receptor's source is a man between 18 and 29 years old who had mild COVID-19 (a few samples of this study predate the infection). Cell type and time point are not known. The J gene is TRBJ2-7, the V gene TRBV7-2; 9 nucleotides line up with TRBD1. As DNA, the CDR3 is TGTGCCAGCAGCCGTGGGGCGGGACAGGGTAACAGTGAGCAGTACTTC. Translating it yields CASSRGAGQGNSEQYF.